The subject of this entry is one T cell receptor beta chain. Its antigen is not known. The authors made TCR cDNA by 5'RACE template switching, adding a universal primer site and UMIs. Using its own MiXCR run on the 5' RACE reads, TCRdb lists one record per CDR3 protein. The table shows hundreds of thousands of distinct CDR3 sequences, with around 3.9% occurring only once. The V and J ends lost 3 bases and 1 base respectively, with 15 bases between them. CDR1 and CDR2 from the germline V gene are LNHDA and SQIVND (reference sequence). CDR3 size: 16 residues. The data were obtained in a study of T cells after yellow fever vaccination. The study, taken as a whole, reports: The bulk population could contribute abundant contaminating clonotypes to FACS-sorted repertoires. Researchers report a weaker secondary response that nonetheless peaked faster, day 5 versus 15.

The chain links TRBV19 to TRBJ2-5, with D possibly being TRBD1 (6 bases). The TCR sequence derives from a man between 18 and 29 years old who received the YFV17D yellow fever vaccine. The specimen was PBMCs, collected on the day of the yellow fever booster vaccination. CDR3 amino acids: CASSMYGQTFQETQYF. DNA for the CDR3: TGTGCCAGTAGTATGTACGGACAGACCTTCCAAGAGACCCAGTACTTC.